These 16 T cell receptor beta chains came from one sample sequenced in a study of T cell responses to AZD1222 COVID-19 vaccine. Profiling relied on immunoSEQ multiplex PCR, and the TCRdb table lists in-frame clones only, not all of them. The table shows 110,000 or so clones, with around nine tenths occurring only once. The sequences come from peripheral blood, collected on day 0 of AZD1222 vaccination. The receptor set was obtained from an adult in good health.

The CDR3 sequence is CASSRASFATNEKLFF. CDR3 bases: TGTGCCAGCTCACGGGCCAGTTTTGCAACTAATGAAAAACTGTTTTTT. The chain recombines TRBV18 with TRBJ1-4; D call uncertain. The germline V and J ends were trimmed by 4 bases and 0 bases, with 12 bases remaining between them. CDR1 and CDR2 (germline): KGHSH, LQKENI. The CDR3 contains 16 residues. Using reference TRBV18 and TRBJ1-4 for the parts outside the CDR3, the full variable domain is NAGVMQNPRHLVRRRGQEARLRCSPMKGHSHVYWYRQLPEEGLKFMVYLQKENIIDESGMPKERFSAEFPKEGPSILRIQQVVRGDSAAYFCASSRASFATNEKLFFGSGTQLSVL.

The chain recombines TRBV7-8 with TRBJ2-1; 10 nucleotides align to TRBD1. Per the germline V gene, CDR1 is SGHVS and CDR2 is FQNEAQ. The CDR3 extends over 15 amino acids. Germline trimming cut 4 bases from V and 9 bases from J; bases unmatched to any gene: 9. The CDR3 spells CASSSIPGQGTEQFF. Written as DNA, the CDR3 is TGTGCCAGCAGCTCAATCCCGGGACAGGGGACTGAGCAGTTCTTC. Based on the CDR3 plus reference TRBV7-8 and TRBJ2-1, the full variable domain is GAGVSQSPRYKVAKRGQDVALRCDPISGHVSLFWYQQALGQGPEFLTYFQNEAQLDKSGLPSDRFFAERPEGSVSTLKIQRTQQEDSAVYLCASSSIPGQGTEQFFGPGTRLTVL.

The chain combines TRBV13 with TRBJ1-2; 9 bases fit TRBD1. Trimming cost V 0 bases and J 2 bases; bases outside gene matches: 4. Germline V lookup: CDR1 PRHDT, CDR2 FYEKMQ (reference sequence). The CDR3 extends over 16 amino acids. CDR3 sequence: CASSLGRGQGNYGYTF. The CDR3 DNA reads TGTGCCAGCAGCTTAGGTCGGGGACAGGGCAACTATGGCTACACCTTC. Looking up the rest from reference TRBV13 and TRBJ1-2 gives the full variable domain: AAGVIQSPRHLIKEKRETATLKCYPIPRHDTVYWYQQGPGQDPQFLISFYEKMQSDKGSIPDRFSAQQFSDYHSELNMSSLELGDSALYFCASSLGRGQGNYGYTFGSGTRLTVV.

V gene TRBV14 combines with J gene TRBJ1-1; D unresolved. This CDR3 has 13 amino acids. The germline CDR1 and CDR2 sequences are SGHDN and FVKESK. Trimming removed 5 bases from V and 0 bases from J, with 7 bases in between. The CDR3 loop reads CASSKWVNTEAFF. The CDR3 bases are TGTGCCAGCAGCAAGTGGGTGAACACTGAAGCTTTCTTT.

The CDR3 DNA reads TGTGCCAGTAGACCGACAGGGGGATCCTACGAGCAGTACTTC. Its translation is CASRPTGGSYEQYF. The chain couples TRBV19 to TRBJ2-7; the match to TRBD1 covers 9 bases. The V segment lost 6 bases and the J segment 1 base; nucleotides outside the gene matches: 4. CDR1 and CDR2 (germline): LNHDA, SQIVND (reference sequence). This CDR3 region has 14 residues.

The chain uses TRBV6-5 and TRBJ2-7; TRBD2 matches at 7 bases. Germline values: CDR1 MNHEY, CDR2 SVGAGI. J was trimmed by 5 bases and V by 7 bases; bases with no gene match: 5. The CDR3 has 12 residues. The CDR3, as DNA: TGTGCCAGCACGTTCGGGAGGAACGAGCAGTACGTC. Its protein is CASTFGRNEQYV.

The chain recombines TRBV19 with TRBJ1-2; 7 bases are shared with TRBD1. The trim removed 9 bases at V and 2 bases at J, leaving 9 bases unmatched. The CDR3 totals 14 residues. The germline V gene encodes CDR1 LNHDA and CDR2 SQIVND (reference sequence). CDR3 amino acids: CASNPTGTNYGYTF. CDR3 sequence (DNA): TGTGCCAGCAACCCGACAGGGACCAACTATGGCTACACCTTC.

The rearrangement uses TRBV7-9 and TRBJ2-5; D gene unclear. With 5 bases removed from V and 3 bases from J, the gap between germline ends came to 13 bases. The CDR3 length is 14 residues. CDR1 and CDR2 from the germline V gene are SEHNR and FQNEAQ (reference sequence). The CDR3 sequence: CASSPRVEEETQYF. The CDR3, as DNA: TGTGCCAGCAGCCCACGGGTGGAAGAAGAGACCCAGTACTTC.

This clone was observed once. This chain links TRBV7-9 with TRBJ2-7; 7 bases agree with TRBD1. Germline V gene data show CDR1 as SEHNR and CDR2 as FQNEAQ (reference sequence). The CDR3 runs 15 residues. Trimming at V came to 5 bases and at J to 0 bases, leaving 7 bases not matched to a gene. CDR3 sequence reads: CASSNSGQSSYEQYF. The CDR3 coding sequence is TGTGCCAGCAGCAACTCGGGACAGAGCTCCTACGAGCAGTACTTC.

The gene calls are TRBV5-6 and TRBJ1-1; the match to TRBD1 covers 9 bases. Trimming removed 0 bases from V and 1 base from J; junction bases left unmatched: 7. Germline V gene sequence: CDR1 SGHDT, CDR2 YYEEEE. The CDR3 loop spans 17 amino acids. CDR3: CASSLEGQGSRNTEAFF. In DNA form, the CDR3 reads TGTGCCAGCAGCTTGGAGGGACAGGGAAGTCGGAACACTGAAGCTTTCTTT.

CDR3 region: CSVEGGGGFPYNEQFF. The CDR3 DNA reads TGCAGCGTTGAAGGGGGCGGGGGGTTCCCCTACAATGAGCAGTTCTTC. The V gene is TRBV29-1, the J gene TRBJ2-1, with 8 bases that match TRBD2. Germline V gene lookup returns CDR1 SQVTM and CDR2 ANQGSEA. J was trimmed by 2 bases and V by 1 base; bases with no gene match: 7. The CDR3 spans 16 residues.

V and J are TRBV10-3 and TRBJ1-2, with a tentative D call TRBD1 (5 bases). V dropped 2 bases and J dropped 4 bases, with 8 bases sitting between them. Germline CDR1 and CDR2: ENHRY and SYGVKD. CDR3 length equals 13 residues. The CDR3 loop is CAISEGGAYGYTF. DNA of the CDR3: TGTGCCATCAGTGAGGGGGGAGCCTATGGCTACACCTTC.

The rearrangement uses TRBV18 and TRBJ1-6; D call uncertain. The germline V gene has CDR1 KGHSH and CDR2 LQKENI. This CDR3 has 13 amino acids. Trimming left V 4 bases short and J 12 bases short, with 13 bases between. CDR3 sequence: CASSLNNGEPLHF. The CDR3, as DNA: TGTGCCAGCTCACTCAACAACGGGGAACCCCTCCACTTT.

V and J are TRBV16 and TRBJ1-2, with 11 bases that match TRBD1. The trim removed 0 bases at V and 7 bases at J, leaving 4 bases unmatched. The germline V gene has CDR1 KGHSY and CDR2 FQNENV. This CDR3 spans 15 amino acids. The DNA of the CDR3 is TGTGCCAGCAGCCAATCCGGACAGGGGGCGCCTGGCTACACCTTC. Amino acid sequence: CASSQSGQGAPGYTF.

The rearrangement links TRBV7-3 to TRBJ2-1; 11 bases align to TRBD1. This CDR3 comprises 17 residues. Unmatched junction bases numbered 8, after V lost 3 bases and J lost 4 bases. CDR1 and CDR2 (germline): SGHTA, FQGTGA. CDR3 in DNA: TGTGCCAGCAGCTTTCAATCCGGGACAGGGGGATACAATGAGCAGTTCTTC. Amino acid sequence: CASSFQSGTGGYNEQFF.

The chain links TRBV7-8 to TRBJ2-5; D unresolved. The V gene lost 5 bases and the J gene lost 3 bases, with 7 bases spanning the gap. Germline assignment: CDR1 SGHVS and CDR2 FQNEAQ. The CDR3 consists of 12 residues. CDR3 in amino acids: CASSRSEETQYF. In nucleotides, the CDR3 is TGTGCCAGCAGCCGCAGCGAAGAGACCCAGTACTTC.